The clone carrying this T cell receptor beta chain appeared a few times. TCRdb re-called the 5' RACE reads with MiXCR, one entry per CDR3 protein. Altogether under 800,000 distinct CDR3 sequences are present, over 20% being singletons, with the ten largest covering 4% to 5.5%. V lost 4 bases to trimming and J lost 10 bases, with 18 bases between them. Germline CDR1 and CDR2: SGHRS and YFSETQ. CDR3 length equals 14 residues. This entry comes from a study of identical twins. These data also formed part of another study, on T cells expressing NK-cell markers.

The sample was PBMCs. The sequence derives from a young woman in good health. The rearrangement links TRBV5-1 to TRBJ2-1, with D uncertain. The CDR3 DNA sequence: TGCGCCAGCAGCACCTCCGGCCAGCCCCCGGAGCAGTTCTTC. Protein sequence: CASSTSGQPPEQFF.